What follows describes a single T cell receptor beta chain. What it recognizes is unknown. The data are from a study of shared clonotypes between healthy human individuals. Terminally differentiated effector memory CD45RA+ cells were excluded from the naive CD8 cells, which were CD45RO-negative and positively selected for CCR7. Within Nashville, Tennessee resided all donors, each a Caucasian adult. Study-wide points: When compared with the clonotypes that were shared by all four sorted-subset donors, the non-shared clonotypes turned out to have lower generation probabilities. The donor pool, a small one, limited the genetic and exposure-history diversity represented. Larger estimated richness was generally recorded for naive subsets relative to memory subsets.

Clones were read by immunoSEQ multiplex PCR, and TCRdb kept only the in-frame ones, dropping some. Of around 2.1 million clones listed, 90% to 95% are singletons. Trimming pared 1 base from V and 2 bases from J, leaving 14 bases between. CDR1 and CDR2 (germline): SGHRS, YFSETQ. This CDR3 region has 16 residues. The sample comprised naive CD8+ T cells from PBMCs. The chain recombines TRBV5-1 with TRBJ2-3; possibly TRBD1 for D (5 bases). The receptor comes from a man aged 18 to 29 in good health. Some clones in this sample may be carry-over from other donors' samples. As DNA, the CDR3 is TGCGCCAGCAGCTTGACGCCAGGGTATGTCACAGATACGCAGTATTTT. Amino acid sequence: CASSLTPGYVTDTQYF.